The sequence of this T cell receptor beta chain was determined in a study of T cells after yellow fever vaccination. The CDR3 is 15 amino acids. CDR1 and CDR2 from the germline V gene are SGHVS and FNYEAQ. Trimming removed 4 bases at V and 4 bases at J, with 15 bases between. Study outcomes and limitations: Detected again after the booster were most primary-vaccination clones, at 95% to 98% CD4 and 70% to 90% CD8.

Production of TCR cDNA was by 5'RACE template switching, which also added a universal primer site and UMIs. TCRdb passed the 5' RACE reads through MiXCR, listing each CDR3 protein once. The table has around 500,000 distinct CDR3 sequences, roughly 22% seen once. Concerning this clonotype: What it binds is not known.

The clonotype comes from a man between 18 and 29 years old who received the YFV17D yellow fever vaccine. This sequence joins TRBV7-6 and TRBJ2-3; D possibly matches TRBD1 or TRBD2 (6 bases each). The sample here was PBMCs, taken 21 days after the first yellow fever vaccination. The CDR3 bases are TGTGCCAGCAGCTCCGCGGGACACCCCGCAGATACGCAGTATTTT. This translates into CASSSAGHPADTQYF.